This T cell receptor beta chain was documented in a study of OX40 agonist ivuxolimab in advanced cancers. Germline CDR1 DFQATT, CDR2 SNEGSKA (reference sequence). V shed 6 bases and J shed 7 bases, with 12 bases lying between them. The CDR3 is 11 residues long. The data were produced by immunoSEQ multiplex PCR, yet TCRdb's version contains in-frame clones alone and is incomplete. The data contain 55,000 to 65,000 clones, around 84% of them singletons. The sample consisted of CD4+ or CD8+ T cells sorted from blood, taken in a trial of the OX40 agonist ivuxolimab. The genes are TRBV20-1 and TRBJ2-5; D gene unclear. The origin of this receptor is an adult with an advanced solid tumor such as melanoma, head and neck, liver or kidney cancer. The CDR3 spells CSAPTATTQYF. CDR3 coding DNA: TGCAGTGCCCCCACCGCAACGACCCAGTACTTC.